The 30 T cell receptor beta chains reported below all come from one sample, sequenced in a study of T cell repertoires in cytomegalovirus infection. TCRdb passed the reads through MiXCR, listing each CDR3 protein once. The repertoire holds 680,000 or so distinct CDR3 sequences, with roughly 36% as singletons. Their recognized antigens are unknown. The specimen was cultured PBMCs, collected from culture after CMV antigen stimulation. These receptors all stem from a human donor in good health (CMV status not recorded). Some clones in this sample may be carry-over from other donors' samples.

The chain employs TRBV4-2 and TRBJ2-2; 10 nucleotides align to TRBD1. The CDR3 contains 17 residues. CDR1 is LGHNA and CDR2 is YNFKEQ in the germline V gene. Trimming cost V 3 bases and J 5 bases; bases outside gene matches: 9. The CDR3 sequence is CASSHPPGQGLTGELFF. In DNA form, the CDR3 reads TGTGCCAGCAGCCACCCTCCGGGACAGGGGTTGACCGGGGAGCTGTTTTTT.

This clonotype has ten or more counts. The V call is TRBV7-2, the J call TRBJ2-1; 8 bases agree with TRBD1. J lost 8 bases, V lost 2 bases, and 2 bases had no gene match. The CDR3 is made up of 13 amino acids. Germline values: CDR1 SGHTA, CDR2 FQGNSA. CDR3 protein: CASSLQTGDEQFF. The CDR3 DNA follows: TGTGCCAGCAGCTTACAGACAGGGGATGAGCAGTTCTTC.

CDR3 amino acids: CASSSLAAGANVLTF. The CDR3 nucleotides read TGTGCCAGCAGTTCACTAGCGGCTGGGGCCAACGTCCTGACTTTC. The chain has TRBV27 and TRBJ2-6; 8 bases match TRBD2. CDR1 MNHEY and CDR2 SMNVEV come from the germline V gene (reference sequence). The CDR3 consists of 15 residues. V lost 4 bases, J lost 2 bases, and 1 base stayed unmatched.

This clonotype was counted only a few times. The gene calls are TRBV12-3 or TRBV12-4 and TRBJ1-3, with unresolved D. The length of the CDR3 is 20 residues. V was clipped by 5 bases and J by 0 bases, with 26 bases between them. The chain's CDR3 is CASSPYRLRRSEISGNTIYF. CDR3 nucleotide sequence: TGTGCCAGCAGTCCCTATCGGTTGAGACGCAGCGAAATCTCTGGAAACACCATATATTTT.

The chain employs TRBV5-4 and TRBJ1-1; maybe TRBD1 (6 bases). Germline V lookup: CDR1 SGHNT, CDR2 YYREEE (reference sequence). V was trimmed by 7 bases and J by 0 bases, leaving 16 bases between them. The CDR3 contains 15 residues. The CDR3 nucleotides are TGTGCCAGCGGCCGGGGGGCGAACATGAACACTGAAGCTTTCTTT. It encodes CASGRGANMNTEAFF.

The chain has TRBV12-3 or TRBV12-4 and TRBJ1-2; D not resolved. CDR3 size: 15 residues. V shed 5 bases and J shed 6 bases, with 19 bases lying between them. The CDR3 here is CASSPFFADTNGYTF. The CDR3 bases are TGTGCCAGCAGTCCCTTTTTTGCGGATACTAATGGCTACACCTTC.

The chain carries TRBV11-2 and TRBJ2-7; D may be TRBD2 (6 bases). Deletions cut 1 base from V and 4 bases from J, with 14 bases between. Germline V gene lookup returns CDR1 SGHAT and CDR2 FQNNGV. The CDR3 runs to 15 residues. The chain's CDR3 is CASSLGGVAMYEQYF. In nucleotides, the CDR3 is TGTGCCAGCAGCTTAGGCGGGGTAGCGATGTACGAGCAGTACTTC.

The chain links TRBV6-2 or TRBV6-3 to TRBJ1-2; D remains ambiguous. CDR1 MNHEY and CDR2 SVGEGT come from the germline V gene. Trimming left V 6 bases short and J 4 bases short, with 15 bases between. The CDR3 consists of 14 residues. CDR3 residues: CASSPTFKRYGYTF. The CDR3 DNA reads as TGTGCCAGCAGCCCCACATTTAAACGCTATGGCTACACCTTC.

The chain employs TRBV6-5 and TRBJ2-7, with D possibly being TRBD2 (5 bases). Germline-derived CDR1 and CDR2 are MNHEY and SVGAGI. The CDR3 contains 15 residues. The V end was cut by 8 bases, the J end by 0 bases, with 17 bases between. CDR3 region: CASAARGLDSYEQYF. Here the CDR3 DNA reads TGTGCCAGCGCCGCACGAGGGCTGGACTCCTACGAGCAGTACTTC.

The rearrangement uses TRBV20-1 and TRBJ1-4; D uncertain. CDR3 length: 14 residues. Trimming stripped 5 bases from V and 0 bases from J, with 10 bases between. Germline assignment: CDR1 DFQATT and CDR2 SNEGSKA (reference sequence). The CDR3 spells CSALTGTTNEKLFF. The CDR3 nucleotides are TGCAGTGCTCTCACGGGAACAACTAATGAAAAACTGTTTTTT.

The chain has TRBV28 and TRBJ1-6; the match to TRBD1 covers 7 bases. Germline CDR1 MDHEN, CDR2 SYDVKM. Trimming at V came to 3 bases and at J to 0 bases, leaving 8 bases not matched to a gene. The CDR3 runs to 18 residues. The CDR3 protein is CASSFDATGRSYNSPLHF. DNA of the CDR3: TGTGCCAGCAGTTTTGATGCGACAGGGCGCTCCTATAATTCACCCCTCCACTTT.

The chain joins TRBV7-2 to TRBJ2-1; D assignment may be TRBD1 or TRBD2 (5 bases each). The CDR3 extends over 15 amino acids. Trimming took off 5 bases at V and 2 bases at J, with 13 bases between the two ends. Germline CDR1 SGHTA, CDR2 FQGNSA. The DNA of the CDR3 is TGTGCCAGCAGCCCTCTGGGACGGCCCTACAATGAGCAGTTCTTC. Residues: CASSPLGRPYNEQFF.

This clonotype was seen a few times. The rearrangement joins TRBV3-1 to TRBJ1-4; D ambiguous. V lost 1 base and J lost 3, with 9 bases in between. The CDR3 sequence is 15 residues long. Germline V gene sequence: CDR1 LGHDT, CDR2 YNNKEL (reference sequence). Written as DNA, the CDR3 is TGTGCCAGCAGCCAAGTTCGCCAGGCTAATGAAAAACTGTTTTTT. Its protein is CASSQVRQANEKLFF.

V usage is TRBV7-9 and J usage is TRBJ2-7, with D possibly matching TRBD1 (6 bases). V gave up 1 base and J gave up 2 bases, with 12 bases separating them. CDR1 and CDR2 from the germline V gene are SEHNR and FQNEAQ (reference sequence). The length of the CDR3 is 15 residues. CDR3 bases: TGTGCCAGCAGCTTAGAACCCAGGGGTCCCTACGAGCAGTACTTC. This codes for CASSLEPRGPYEQYF.

This clonotype was seen a few times. The rearrangement links TRBV20-1 to TRBJ2-3, with 9 bases identical to TRBD2. The trim removed 6 bases at V and 9 bases at J, leaving 13 bases unmatched. The CDR3 is 14 amino acids. Germline assignment: CDR1 DFQATT and CDR2 SNEGSKA (reference sequence). CDR3: CSARRGGAPRTQYF. In nucleotides, the CDR3 is TGCAGTGCCAGGCGCGGGGGGGCCCCCCGGACGCAGTATTTT.

This clonotype was seen only a few times. The chain employs TRBV2 and TRBJ2-3; D may be TRBD2 (5 bases). Germline CDR1 and CDR2: SNHLY and FYNNEI. The V end lost 6 bases, the J end lost 4 bases, and 14 bases lay between the germline ends. There are 14 residues in the CDR3. The chain's CDR3 is CASRLTKVADTQYF. In nucleotides, the CDR3 is TGTGCCAGCAGGCTGACTAAGGTGGCAGATACGCAGTATTTT.

This chain links TRBV6-2 or TRBV6-3 with TRBJ1-1; D possibly corresponds to TRBD1 (6 bases). With 6 bases removed from V and 0 bases from J, the gap between germline ends came to 20 bases. Germline-derived CDR1 and CDR2 are MNHEY and SVGEGT. CDR3 length equals 17 residues. The CDR3 nucleotides read TGTGCCAGCAGGTTATTACAGGGCCGGGTCATGAACACTGAAGCTTTCTTT. Amino acid sequence: CASRLLQGRVMNTEAFF.

This clonotype was found a few times. The chain uses TRBV7-6 and TRBJ1-5, with D uncertain. Deletions cut 5 bases from V and 8 bases from J, with 13 bases between. Germline assignment: CDR1 SGHVS and CDR2 FNYEAQ. This CDR3 comprises 13 residues. The CDR3 is CASSPGGIEPQHF. The CDR3 DNA follows: TGTGCCAGCAGCCCAGGAGGGATAGAGCCCCAGCATTTT. Looking up the rest from reference TRBV7-6 and TRBJ1-5 gives the full variable domain: GAGVSQSPRYKVTKRGQDVALRCDPISGHVSLYWYRQALGQGPEFLTYFNYEAQQDKSGLPNDRFSAERPEGSISTLTIQRTEQRDSAMYRCASSPGGIEPQHFGDGTRLSIL.

The table lists this clonotype with a few counts. This chain links TRBV7-9 with TRBJ2-1; TRBD2 matches at 7 bases. Losses at the gene ends were 2 bases for V and 8 bases for J; bases not matched to a gene: 6. CDR3 length equals 14 residues. The germline V gene encodes CDR1 SEHNR and CDR2 FQNEAQ (reference sequence). CDR3 sequence (DNA): TGTGCCAGCAGCTTATCCCCAGGGAGGGATGAGCAGTTCTTC. Translating gives CASSLSPGRDEQFF.

The V gene is TRBV4-2, the J gene TRBJ1-1; D might be TRBD1 (6 bases). The length of the CDR3 is 18 residues. The germline gives CDR1 LGHNA, CDR2 YNFKEQ. Between the trimmed V and J ends, which lost 1 base and 2 bases, there was a span of 20 bases. CDR3 bases: TGTGCCAGCAGCCAAGCGGCAGGGGCGAAGGTGGCAAACACTGAAGCTTTCTTT. It yields the protein CASSQAAGAKVANTEAFF.

This chain joins TRBV19 and TRBJ1-5; tentatively, D is TRBD1 (6 bases). With 4 bases removed from V and 1 base from J, the gap between germline ends came to 11 bases. CDR1 LNHDA and CDR2 SQIVND come from the germline V gene (reference sequence). The CDR3 contains 15 residues. The chain's CDR3 is CASSKGGRSNQPQHF. The CDR3 DNA sequence: TGTGCCAGTAGTAAGGGGGGAAGAAGCAATCAGCCCCAGCATTTT.

The chain employs TRBV6-1 and TRBJ2-3; D not certain. V was shortened by 8 bases and J by 7 bases, with 13 bases between the two germline ends. There are 12 residues in the CDR3. The germline V gene encodes CDR1 MNHNS and CDR2 SASEGT. This CDR3 is CASSATKYTQYF. CDR3 nucleotides: TGTGCCAGCTCCGCTACAAAATATACGCAGTATTTT.

The sample holds a few counts of this clonotype. The chain carries TRBV20-1 and TRBJ1-5; 7 positions match TRBD1. Trimming at V came to 0 bases and at J to 10 bases, leaving 3 bases not matched to a gene. Looked up from germline, CDR1 is DFQATT and CDR2 is SNEGSKA (reference sequence). CDR3 size: 12 residues. This chain's CDR3 is CSARDQGGPQHF. DNA of the CDR3: TGCAGTGCTAGAGATCAGGGGGGTCCCCAGCATTTT.

The chain combines TRBV18 with TRBJ2-7, with D tentatively TRBD1 (6 bases). CDR1 is KGHSH, CDR2 LQKENI, per germline. Trimming took 3 bases from V and 7 from J, leaving 13 bases between them. This CDR3 has 13 amino acids. CDR3 amino acids: CASSPTGRGEQYF. The CDR3 DNA is TGTGCCAGCTCACCGACTGGCAGGGGAGAGCAGTACTTC.

The table lists this clonotype with many counts. The genes are TRBV7-2 and TRBJ1-1, with a weak D call TRBD1 (6 bases). The CDR3 runs to 14 residues. The V end was cut by 0 bases, the J end by 7 bases, with 12 bases between. CDR1 and CDR2 (germline): SGHTA, FQGNSA. CDR3 region: CASSLAHGGSEAFF. As DNA, the CDR3 is TGTGCCAGCAGCTTAGCGCACGGGGGCAGTGAAGCTTTCTTT. The full variable domain, completed using reference TRBV7-2 and TRBJ1-1, is GAGVSQSPSNKVTEKGKDVELRCDPISGHTALYWYRQSLGQGLEFLIYFQGNSAPDKSGLPSDRFSAERTGGSVSTLTIQRTQQEDSAVYLCASSLAHGGSEAFFGQGTRLTVV.

This clonotype has only a few counts. The rearrangement joins TRBV12-3 or TRBV12-4 to TRBJ1-4; 11 bases are shared with TRBD1. The CDR3 covers 17 residues. V was clipped by 6 bases and J by 3 bases; unmatched bases: 9. CDR3 sequence reads: CASRSWTGGIANEKLFF. The CDR3, as DNA: TGTGCCAGCAGGTCCTGGACAGGGGGCATCGCTAATGAAAAACTGTTTTTT.

This clonotype has more than one count but fewer than ten. This sequence joins TRBV7-9 and TRBJ2-7; D tentatively reads TRBD1 or TRBD2 (6 bases each). Germline CDR1 reads SEHNR; CDR2 reads FQNEAQ (reference sequence). Trimming stripped 5 bases from V and 6 bases from J, with 20 bases between. This CDR3 spans 15 amino acids. The CDR3 spells CASSPRFGGPVEQYF. DNA of the CDR3: TGTGCCAGCAGCCCCCGGTTCGGGGGCCCGGTCGAGCAGTACTTC. Full variable domain (rest looked up from reference TRBV7-9 and TRBJ2-7): DTGVSQNPRHKITKRGQNVTFRCDPISEHNRLYWYRQTLGQGPEFLTYFQNEAQLEKSRLLSDRFSAERPKGSFSTLEIQRTEQGDSAMYLCASSPRFGGPVEQYFGPGTRLTVT.

This clonotype came up a few times. This rearrangement joins TRBV7-8 to TRBJ1-4; D possibly corresponds to TRBD1 (6 bases). CDR3 size: 14 residues. CDR1 SGHVS and CDR2 FQNEAQ come from the germline V gene. V gave up 3 bases and J gave up 7 bases, with 12 bases separating them. The CDR3 sequence is CASSFPGQSEKLFF. In nucleotides, the CDR3 is TGTGCCAGCAGCTTCCCGGGACAATCTGAAAAACTGTTTTTT.

This clonotype was picked up many times. The chain combines TRBV7-2 with TRBJ1-1; D may be TRBD1 (5 bases). The germline V gene has CDR1 SGHTA and CDR2 FQGNSA. There are 18 residues in the CDR3. Between the trimmed V and J ends, which lost 5 bases and 3 bases, there was a span of 25 bases. CDR3 residues: CASSPRGGRGVLYTEAFF. The CDR3 DNA follows: TGTGCCAGCAGCCCTCGCGGGGGTCGAGGGGTACTGTACACTGAAGCTTTCTTT.

The V gene is TRBV19, the J gene TRBJ1-3, with D uncertain. Germline CDR1 and CDR2: LNHDA and SQIVND (reference sequence). This CDR3 comprises 13 residues. Trimming took off 3 bases at V and 1 base at J, with 4 bases between the two ends. The CDR3 DNA reads TGTGCCAGTAGTATGTGGTCTGGAAACACCATATATTTT. Protein product: CASSMWSGNTIYF. Filled out from reference TRBV19 and TRBJ1-3, the complete variable domain reads DGGITQSPKYLFRKEGQNVTLSCEQNLNHDAMYWYRQDPGQGLRLIYYSQIVNDFQKGDIAEGYSVSREKKESFPLTVTSAQKNPTAFYLCASSMWSGNTIYFGEGSWLTVV.